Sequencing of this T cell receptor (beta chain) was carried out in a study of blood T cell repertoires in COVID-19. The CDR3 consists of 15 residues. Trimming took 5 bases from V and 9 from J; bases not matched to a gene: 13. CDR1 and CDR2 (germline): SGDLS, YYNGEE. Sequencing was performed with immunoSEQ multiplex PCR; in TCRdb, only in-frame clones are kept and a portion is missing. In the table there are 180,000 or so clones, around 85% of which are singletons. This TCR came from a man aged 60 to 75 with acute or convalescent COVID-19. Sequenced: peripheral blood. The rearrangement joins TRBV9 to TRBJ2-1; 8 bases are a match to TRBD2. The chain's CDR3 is CASSQTGLVNGEQFF. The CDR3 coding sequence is TGTGCCAGCAGTCAAACGGGACTAGTAAACGGTGAGCAGTTCTTC. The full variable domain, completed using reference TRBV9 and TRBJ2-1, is DSGVTQTPKHLITATGQRVTLRCSPRSGDLSVYWYQQSLDQGLQFLIQYYNGEERAKGNILERFSAQQFPDLHSELNLSSLELGDSALYFCASSQTGLVNGEQFFGPGTRLTVL.